Listed below are T cell receptor beta chains from one sample, sequenced in a study of T cell changes during pregnancy in multiple sclerosis. Generated by immunoSEQ multiplex PCR, the TCRdb table keeps only in-frame clones and is missing some. This sample yields tens of thousands of clones, of which 89% are seen a single time; about 1.2% belongs to the top ten. The source was CD4+ T cells from peripheral blood mononuclear cells, collected in the first trimester of pregnancy. These receptors were taken from a female donor with multiple sclerosis, enrolled in a pregnancy study. Each CDR3 is given with its conserved first and last residue. The D gene is left open where the match is weak.

v_call,d_call,cdr3_length,j_call,cdr3_aa,cdr3_nt
TRBV10-3,NA,14,TRBJ1-1,CAISVGPGETEAFF,TGTGCCATCAGTGTTGGGCCAGGGGAAACTGAAGCTTTCTTT
TRBV16,TRBD2,16,TRBJ2-7,CASSPPWGGFSYEQYF,TGTGCCAGCAGCCCCCCGTGGGGGGGATTCTCCTACGAGCAGTACTTC
TRBV19,TRBD1,17,TRBJ2-6,CASTPTQGAGGANVLTF,TGTGCCAGTACCCCAACCCAGGGGGCAGGAGGGGCCAACGTCCTGACTTTC
TRBV7-8,TRBD1,14,TRBJ1-5,CASSTGTGDQPQHF,TGTGCCAGCAGCACCGGGACAGGGGATCAGCCCCAGCATTTT
TRBV6-5,TRBD1,14,TRBJ2-7,CASSYTDRGYEQYF,TGTGCCAGCAGTTACACGGACAGGGGGTACGAGCAGTACTTC
TRBV5-1,TRBD2,14,TRBJ2-1,CASSPGLAGDEQFF,TGCGCCAGCAGCCCGGGACTAGCGGGAGATGAGCAGTTCTTC
TRBV7-2,TRBD1,18,TRBJ2-1,CASSFDNPRDRVYNEQFF,TGTGCCAGCAGCTTTGATAATCCCCGGGACAGGGTATACAATGAGCAGTTCTTC
TRBV9,TRBD1,16,TRBJ1-4,CASSVGGTEINEKLFF,TGTGCCAGCAGCGTAGGAGGGACAGAGATTAATGAAAAACTGTTTTTT
TRBV5-4,NA,17,TRBJ2-1,CASSFGSGAGAYNEQFF,TGTGCCAGCAGCTTTGGATCAGGGGCCGGGGCCTACAATGAGCAGTTCTTC
TRBV5-1,TRBD1,14,TRBJ1-1,CASSYTGGATEAFF,TGCGCCAGCAGTTATACAGGGGGCGCGACTGAAGCTTTCTTT
TRBV10-2,TRBD2,14,TRBJ2-1,CASSGGLAGHEQFF,TGCGCCAGCAGTGGGGGACTAGCAGGCCATGAGCAGTTCTTC
TRBV18,TRBD1,14,TRBJ1-5,CASSPAGGTQPQHF,TGTGCCAGCTCACCGGCAGGGGGGACTCAGCCCCAGCATTTT